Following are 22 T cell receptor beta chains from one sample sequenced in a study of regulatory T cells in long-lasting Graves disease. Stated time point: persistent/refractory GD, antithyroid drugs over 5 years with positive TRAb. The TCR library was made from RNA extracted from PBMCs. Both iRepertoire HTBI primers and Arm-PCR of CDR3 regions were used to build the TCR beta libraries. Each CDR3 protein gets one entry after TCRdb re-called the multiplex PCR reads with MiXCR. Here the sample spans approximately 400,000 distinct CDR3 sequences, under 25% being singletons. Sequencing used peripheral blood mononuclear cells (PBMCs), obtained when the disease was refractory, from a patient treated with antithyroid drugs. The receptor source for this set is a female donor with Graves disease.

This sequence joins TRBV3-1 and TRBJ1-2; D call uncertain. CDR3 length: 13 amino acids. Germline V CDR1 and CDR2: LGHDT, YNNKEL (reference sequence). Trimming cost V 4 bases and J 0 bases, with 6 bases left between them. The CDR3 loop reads CASSRDTNYGYTF. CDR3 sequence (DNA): TGTGCCAGCAGCCGAGACACTAACTATGGCTACACCTTC. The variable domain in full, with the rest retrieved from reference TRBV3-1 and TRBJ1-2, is DTAVSQTPKYLVTQMGNDKSIKCEQNLGHDTMYWYKQDSKKFLKIMFSYNNKELIINETVPNRFSPKSPDKAHLNLHINSLELGDSAVYFCASSRDTNYGYTFGSGTRLTVV.

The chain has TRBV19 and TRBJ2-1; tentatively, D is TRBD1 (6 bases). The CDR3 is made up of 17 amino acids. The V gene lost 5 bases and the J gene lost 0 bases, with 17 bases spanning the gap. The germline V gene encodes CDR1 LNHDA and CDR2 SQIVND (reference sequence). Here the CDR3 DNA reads TGTGCCAGTAGTCAAAACCCGGGACACAGCTCCTACAATGAGCAGTTCTTC. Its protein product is CASSQNPGHSSYNEQFF.

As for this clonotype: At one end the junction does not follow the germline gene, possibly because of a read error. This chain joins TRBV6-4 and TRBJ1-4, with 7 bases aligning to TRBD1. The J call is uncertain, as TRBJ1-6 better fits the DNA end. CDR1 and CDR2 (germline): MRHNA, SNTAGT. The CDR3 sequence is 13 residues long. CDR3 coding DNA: TGTACCAGCAGGCGGACAGGAAATTCACCCCTCCACTTT. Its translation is CTSRRTGNSPLHF.

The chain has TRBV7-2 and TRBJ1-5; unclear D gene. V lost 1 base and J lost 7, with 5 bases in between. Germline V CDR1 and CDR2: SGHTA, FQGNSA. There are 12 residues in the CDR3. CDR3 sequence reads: CASSLESQPQHF. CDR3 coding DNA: TGTGCCAGCAGCTTAGAAAGCCAGCCCCAGCATTTT. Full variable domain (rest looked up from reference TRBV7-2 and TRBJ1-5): GAGVSQSPSNKVTEKGKDVELRCDPISGHTALYWYRQSLGQGLEFLIYFQGNSAPDKSGLPSDRFSAERTGGSVSTLTIQRTQQEDSAVYLCASSLESQPQHFGDGTRLSIL.

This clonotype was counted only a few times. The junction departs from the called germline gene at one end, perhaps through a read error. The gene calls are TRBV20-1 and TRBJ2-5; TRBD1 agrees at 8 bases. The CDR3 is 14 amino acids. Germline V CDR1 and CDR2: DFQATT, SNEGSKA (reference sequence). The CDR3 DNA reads TGCAGTGCCAGAGGGACAGGTCCCCAAGAGACCCAGTACTTC. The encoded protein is CSARGTGPQETQYF.

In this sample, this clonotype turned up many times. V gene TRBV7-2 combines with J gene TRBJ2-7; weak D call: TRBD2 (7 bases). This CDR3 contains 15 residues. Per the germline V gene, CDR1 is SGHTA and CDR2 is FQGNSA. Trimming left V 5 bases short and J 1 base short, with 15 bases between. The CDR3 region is CASSPGGLESYEQYF. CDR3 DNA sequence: TGTGCCAGCAGCCCCGGGGGGCTGGAGTCCTACGAGCAGTACTTC.

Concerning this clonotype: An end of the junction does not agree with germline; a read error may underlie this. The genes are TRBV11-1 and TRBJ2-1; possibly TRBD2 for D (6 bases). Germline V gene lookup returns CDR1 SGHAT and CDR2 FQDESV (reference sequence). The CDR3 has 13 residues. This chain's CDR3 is CASSPDYFNEHFF. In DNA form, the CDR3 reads TGTGCCAGCAGCCCGGACTACTTCAATGAGCATTTCTTC. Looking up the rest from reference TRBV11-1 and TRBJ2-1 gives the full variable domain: EAEVAQSPRYKITEKSQAVAFWCDPISGHATLYWYRQILGQGPELLVQFQDESVVDDSQLPKDRFSAERLKGVDSTLKIQPAELGDSAMYLCASSPDYFNEHFFGPGTRLTVL.

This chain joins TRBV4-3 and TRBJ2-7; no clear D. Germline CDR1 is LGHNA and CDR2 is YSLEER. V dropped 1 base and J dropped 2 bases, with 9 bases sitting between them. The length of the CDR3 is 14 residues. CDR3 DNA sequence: TGCGCCAGCAGCCAAGGGGTAGGGCCCTACGAGCAGTACTTC. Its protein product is CASSQGVGPYEQYF.

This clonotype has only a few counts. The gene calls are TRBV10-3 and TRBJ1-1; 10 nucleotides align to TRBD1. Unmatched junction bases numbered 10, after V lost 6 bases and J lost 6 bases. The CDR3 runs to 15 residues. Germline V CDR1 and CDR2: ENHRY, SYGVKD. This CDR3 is CAISTDRGMTAEAFF. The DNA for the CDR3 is TGTGCCATCAGCACGGACAGGGGGATGACGGCTGAAGCTTTCTTT.

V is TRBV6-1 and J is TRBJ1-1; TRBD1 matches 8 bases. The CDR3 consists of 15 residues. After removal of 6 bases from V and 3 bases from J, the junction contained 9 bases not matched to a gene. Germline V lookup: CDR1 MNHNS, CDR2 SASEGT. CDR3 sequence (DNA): TGTGCCAGCAGCTCCGGACAGGGATATTACACTGAAGCTTTCTTT. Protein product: CASSSGQGYYTEAFF.

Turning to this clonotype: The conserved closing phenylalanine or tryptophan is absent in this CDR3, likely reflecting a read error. CDR3 protein: CASSIGTNYEQYS. CDR3 bases: TGTGCCAGTAGTATAGGGACGAACTACGAGCAGTACTCC. The chain couples TRBV19 to TRBJ2-7; D is unclear. CDR3 length: 13 amino acids. Trimming stripped 1 base from V and 3 bases from J, with 7 bases between. Germline V gives CDR1 LNHDA, CDR2 SQIVND (reference sequence).

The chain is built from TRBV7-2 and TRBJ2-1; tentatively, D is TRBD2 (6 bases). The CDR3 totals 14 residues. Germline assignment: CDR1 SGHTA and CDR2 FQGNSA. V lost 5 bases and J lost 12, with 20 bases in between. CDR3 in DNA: TGTGCCAGCAGCCCCCGGACTACCATCTCTGGGCAGTTCTTC. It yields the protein CASSPRTTISGQFF.

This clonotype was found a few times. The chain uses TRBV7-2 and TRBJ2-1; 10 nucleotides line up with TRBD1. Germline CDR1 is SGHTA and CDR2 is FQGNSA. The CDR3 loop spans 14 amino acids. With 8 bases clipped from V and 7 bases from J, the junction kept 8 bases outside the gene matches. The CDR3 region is CASESGTGANEQFF. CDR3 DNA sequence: TGTGCCAGCGAATCCGGGACAGGGGCAAATGAGCAGTTCTTC.

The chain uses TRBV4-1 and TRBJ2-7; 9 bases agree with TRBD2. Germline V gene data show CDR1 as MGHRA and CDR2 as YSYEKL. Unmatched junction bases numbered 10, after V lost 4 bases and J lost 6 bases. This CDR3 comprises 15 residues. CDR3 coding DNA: TGCGCCAGCAGCCTCCTAACCGGGACTAGCACCGAGCAGTACTTC. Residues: CASSLLTGTSTEQYF.

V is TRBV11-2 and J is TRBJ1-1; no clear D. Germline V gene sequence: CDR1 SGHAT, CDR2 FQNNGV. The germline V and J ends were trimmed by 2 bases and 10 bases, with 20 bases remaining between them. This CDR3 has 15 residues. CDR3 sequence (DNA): TGTGCCAGCAGCTTATACGGAGGAGACGGGCATGGAGCTTTCTTT. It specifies CASSLYGGDGHGAFF. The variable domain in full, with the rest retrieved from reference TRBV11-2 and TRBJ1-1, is EAGVAQSPRYKIIEKRQSVAFWCNPISGHATLYWYQQILGQGPKLLIQFQNNGVVDDSQLPKDRFSAERLKGVDSTLKIQPAKLEDSAVYLCASSLYGGDGHGAFFGQGTRLTVV.

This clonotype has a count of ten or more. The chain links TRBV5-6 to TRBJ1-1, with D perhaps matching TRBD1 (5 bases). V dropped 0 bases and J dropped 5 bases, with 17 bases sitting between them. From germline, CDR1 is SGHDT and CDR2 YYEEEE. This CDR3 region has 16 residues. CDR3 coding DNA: TGTGCCAGCAGCTTGGAGGGGTCGGAGGGAAGAACTGAAGCTTTCTTT. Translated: CASSLEGSEGRTEAFF.

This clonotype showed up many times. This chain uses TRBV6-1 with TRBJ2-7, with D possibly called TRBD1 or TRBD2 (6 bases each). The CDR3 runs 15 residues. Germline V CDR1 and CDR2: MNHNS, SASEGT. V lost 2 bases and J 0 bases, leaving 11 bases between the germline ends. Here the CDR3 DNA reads TGTGCCAGCAGTGAATATGAGGGGGGCTCCTACGAGCAGTACTTC. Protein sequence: CASSEYEGGSYEQYF.

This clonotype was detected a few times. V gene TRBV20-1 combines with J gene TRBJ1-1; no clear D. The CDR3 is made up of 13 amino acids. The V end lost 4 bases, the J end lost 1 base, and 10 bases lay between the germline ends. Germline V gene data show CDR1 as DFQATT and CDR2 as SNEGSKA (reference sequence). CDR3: CSAIGRGNTEAFF. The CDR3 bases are TGCAGTGCTATCGGACGCGGGAACACTGAAGCTTTCTTT.

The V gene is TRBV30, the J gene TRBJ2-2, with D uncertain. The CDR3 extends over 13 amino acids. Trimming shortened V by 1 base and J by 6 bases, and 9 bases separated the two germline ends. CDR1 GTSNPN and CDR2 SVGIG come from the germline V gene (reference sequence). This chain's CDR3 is CAWSGRSAGELFF. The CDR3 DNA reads TGTGCCTGGAGTGGTCGAAGCGCCGGGGAGCTGTTTTTT.

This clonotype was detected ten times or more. CDR3 nucleotides: TGTGCCAGCAGCCCAGGGAGGCGGTACGAGCAGTACTTC. This gives the protein CASSPGRRYEQYF. The chain joins TRBV27 to TRBJ2-7; possible D gene TRBD2, 6 bases. The CDR3 loop spans 13 amino acids. V lost 6 bases and J 4 bases, leaving 13 bases between the germline ends. The germline CDR1 and CDR2 sequences are MNHEY and SMNVEV (reference sequence).

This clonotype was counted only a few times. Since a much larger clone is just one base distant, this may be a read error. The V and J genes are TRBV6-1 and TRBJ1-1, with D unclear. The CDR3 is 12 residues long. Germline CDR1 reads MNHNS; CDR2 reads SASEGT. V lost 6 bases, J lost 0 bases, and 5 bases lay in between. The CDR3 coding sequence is TGTGCCAGCAGAACAGTGAACACTGAAGCTTTCTTT. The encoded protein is CASRTVNTEAFF.

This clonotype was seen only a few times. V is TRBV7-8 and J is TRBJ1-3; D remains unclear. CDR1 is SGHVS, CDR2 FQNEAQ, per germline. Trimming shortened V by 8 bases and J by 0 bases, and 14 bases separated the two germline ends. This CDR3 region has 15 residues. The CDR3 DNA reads TGTGCCAGCTCACCACGCAGCAGCTCTGGAAACACCATATATTTT. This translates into CASSPRSSSGNTIYF.